The rows below give T cell receptor beta chains drawn from one sample of a study of blood T cell repertoires in COVID-19. Assay used: immunoSEQ multiplex PCR; TCRdb lists only in-frame clones, some missing. This sample carries 100,000 to 150,000 clones, roughly nine tenths of them seen once, and the ten largest clones take more than 3%. Specimen: peripheral blood. These receptors were collected from a man aged 50 or older with active COVID-19. The conserved cysteine and the conserved F or W are not part of the CDR3 here.

v_call cdr3_aa
TRBV6-2/TRBV6-3 ASSYRRQTSSYNEQF
TRBV3-1/TRBV3-2 ASSPGQNSPLH
TRBV6-2/TRBV6-3 ASSTRDRGYT
TRBV5-1 ASSASHNEQF
TRBV6-1 ASSEGGVGNQPQH
TRBV24-1 ATSRETGELF
TRBV2 ASTGLAGQRGDTQY
TRBV9 ASSVGVADSYNEQF
TRBV5-1 ASSLGDSLAGKLF
TRBV15 ATSRDQISGNTIY
TRBV5-5 ASSLALARDEGRQY
TRBV9 ASSQRSQETQY
TRBV6-6 ASSSTAGTEETQY
TRBV19 ASSNRGYSTDTQY
TRBV15 ATSRDPTGGVYGYT
TRBV4-1 ASSTRTGRSYNEQF
TRBV5-1 ASRRQGGADTQY
TRBV6-5 ASRPPGQGAYGYT
TRBV9 ASSPSGGTNEKLF
TRBV7-3 ASSPGGPDTQY
TRBV5-6 ASSLGGTGAWDTQY
TRBV3-1/TRBV3-2 ASSVRGNTEAF
TRBV5-4 ASSFIGRRAGELF
TRBV11-2 ASSLGLQANYGYT
TRBV9 ASSELPGHTIY
TRBV6-5 ASSDRDSNQPQH
TRBV7-8 ASSRLGTGSPLH
TRBV3-1/TRBV3-2 ASSLRTGGIGTEAF
TRBV11-2 ASSFTGGVGQPQH
TRBV12-2 ASRSLLTPLGLPEAF
TRBV5-1 ASSFYWGLGDTQY
TRBV24-1 ATSDFREGGPDTQY
TRBV6-5 ATRGLGTDTQY
TRBV12-5 ASGHRLAGDRNSSYNEQF
TRBV19 ASSMATGGSGEAF
TRBV19 ANYVAGGGKETQY
TRBV7-6 ASSTTTQPYNEQF
TRBV7-2 ASSVQKGSNQPQH
TRBV4-1 ASSQDNGNTEAF
TRBV28 ASSTPGYNEQF
TRBV20-1 SASVQRTSTDTQY